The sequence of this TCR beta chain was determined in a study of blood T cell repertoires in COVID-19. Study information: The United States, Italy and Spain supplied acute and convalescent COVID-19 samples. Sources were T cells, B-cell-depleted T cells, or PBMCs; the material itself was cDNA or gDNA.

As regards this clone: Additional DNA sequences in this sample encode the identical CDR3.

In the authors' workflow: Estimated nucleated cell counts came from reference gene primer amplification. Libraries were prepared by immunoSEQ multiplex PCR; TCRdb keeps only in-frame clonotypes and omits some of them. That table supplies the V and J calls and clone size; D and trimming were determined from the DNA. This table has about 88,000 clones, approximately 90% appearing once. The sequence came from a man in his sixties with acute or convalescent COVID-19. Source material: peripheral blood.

The CDR3 DNA follows: TGTGCCAGCAGCTTAGACCTAGCGGGAGGATACAATGAGCAGTTCTTC. The encoded protein is CASSLDLAGGYNEQFF. The chain joins TRBV7-2 to TRBJ2-1; 11 nucleotides line up with TRBD2. The CDR3 has 16 amino acids. The germline V gene has CDR1 SGHTA and CDR2 FQGNSA. V gave up 1 base and J gave up 4 bases; unmatched junction bases: 3.